What follows are 12 T cell receptor beta chains derived from one specimen sequenced in a study of cytotoxic CD8 clonotypes in ibrutinib-treated CLL. TCRdb keeps only in-frame clones here, not all; method: immunoSEQ multiplex PCR. This table holds some 150,000 clones, 80% found once. The sample was PBMCs, taken after 36 months of ibrutinib treatment. The receptors originated from a human donor with chronic lymphocytic leukemia.

This chain links TRBV25-1 with TRBJ1-2; TRBD1 aligns across 11 bases. V dropped 7 bases and J dropped 3; count of bases not matched to a gene: 7. CDR3 length: 15 amino acids. The germline gives CDR1 MGHDK, CDR2 SYGVNS. The CDR3 bases are TGTGCCAGCAACGGACAGGGGGCGAGGTACTATGGCTACACCTTC. Its translation is CASNGQGARYYGYTF.

This clone showed up just once. At one of its ends the junction is not consistent with the germline gene, which may arise from a read error. The chain links TRBV27 to TRBJ2-7; 7 positions match TRBD2. Germline CDR1 and CDR2: MNHEY and SMNVEV (reference sequence). The CDR3 covers 13 residues. CDR3 coding DNA: TGTGCCAGCAGTGCGACTAGCTCCCACGAGCAGTACTTC. The encoded protein is CASSATSSHEQYF.

This chain's CDR3 is CASRVRETQYF. CDR3 bases: TGTGCCAGCAGGGTCAGAGAGACCCAGTACTTC. This chain joins TRBV7-9 and TRBJ2-5; D ambiguous. Per germline, CDR1 SEHNR and CDR2 FQNEAQ (reference sequence). Trimming pared 6 bases from V and 4 bases from J, leaving 6 bases between. The CDR3 totals 11 residues.

This chain joins TRBV7-6 and TRBJ2-7; 10 nucleotides line up with TRBD1. V shed 5 bases, J shed 4 bases, and the junction held 5 bases outside the gene matches. This CDR3 spans 14 amino acids. Germline V CDR1 and CDR2: SGHVS, FNYEAQ. CDR3 sequence reads: CASSLGQGGYEQYF. CDR3 DNA sequence: TGTGCCAGCAGCCTCGGACAGGGGGGTTACGAGCAGTACTTC.

The chain recombines TRBV7-9 with TRBJ2-7; D remains unclear. Germline V gene sequence: CDR1 SEHNR, CDR2 FQNEAQ (reference sequence). Trimming removed 5 bases from V and 6 bases from J, with 11 bases in between. The CDR3 totals 12 residues. The CDR3 spells CASSRFLLEQYF. As DNA, the CDR3 is TGTGCCAGCAGCAGGTTCCTCCTCGAGCAGTACTTC.

Sample share makes this clone medium-sized (0.01 to 0.1%). The J gene is TRBJ1-5, the V gene TRBV19, with D hard to call. The germline V gene has CDR1 LNHDA and CDR2 SQIVND (reference sequence). The CDR3 has 13 amino acids. V was trimmed by 4 bases and J by 2 bases, leaving 6 bases between them. CDR3 nucleotides: TGTGCCAGTAGTAAGGACGGCAATCAGCCCCAGCATTTT. Translation: CASSKDGNQPQHF. The whole variable domain, remainder taken from reference TRBV19 and TRBJ1-5, is DGGITQSPKYLFRKEGQNVTLSCEQNLNHDAMYWYRQDPGQGLRLIYYSQIVNDFQKGDIAEGYSVSREKKESFPLTVTSAQKNPTAFYLCASSKDGNQPQHFGDGTRLSIL.

J is TRBJ1-2 and V is TRBV6-5; a weak D match, TRBD1 (6 bases). CDR3 length: 15 residues. Germline CDR1 reads MNHEY; CDR2 reads SVGAGI. V was shortened by 2 bases and J by 3 bases, with 13 bases between the two germline ends. The CDR3 DNA follows: TGTGCCAGCAGTTACCAGGGGCGCTGGGACTATGGCTACACCTTC. Its protein product is CASSYQGRWDYGYTF.

This clone has at least ten counts. The V gene is TRBV28, the J gene TRBJ1-1; weak D call: TRBD1 (6 bases). The CDR3 totals 15 residues. CDR1 MDHEN and CDR2 SYDVKM come from the germline V gene. Trimming cost V 2 bases and J 5 bases, with 15 bases left between them. CDR3 nucleotides: TGTGCCAGCAGTTTAGCACTGATAAGGGGGACTGAAGCTTTCTTT. Translation: CASSLALIRGTEAFF.

This clone has only one observation. This rearrangement joins TRBV10-3 to TRBJ1-2; D not certain. The CDR3 contains 13 residues. V was trimmed by 2 bases and J by 2 bases, leaving 6 bases between them. Germline-derived CDR1 and CDR2 are ENHRY and SYGVKD. The DNA for the CDR3 is TGTGCCATCAGTGAGACAAGGAACTATGGCTACACCTTC. Protein product: CAISETRNYGYTF.

The J gene is TRBJ2-1, the V gene TRBV27; perhaps D is TRBD1 or TRBD2 (6 bases each). Deletions cut 3 bases from V and 8 bases from J, with 20 bases between. This CDR3 comprises 16 residues. Germline CDR1 is MNHEY and CDR2 is SMNVEV (reference sequence). The chain's CDR3 is CASSFSLQGLGDEQFF. CDR3 nucleotides: TGTGCCAGCAGTTTTTCCCTACAGGGACTTGGGGATGAGCAGTTCTTC.

The table lists this clone with a few counts. The gene calls are TRBV7-3 and TRBJ2-2; 7 bases are shared with TRBD1. The germline V gene encodes CDR1 SGHTA and CDR2 FQGTGA. The CDR3 contains 15 residues. The trim removed 5 bases at V and 4 bases at J, leaving 7 bases unmatched. The CDR3 is CASSTSRQGTGELFF. The CDR3, as DNA: TGTGCCAGCAGCACAAGTCGACAGGGCACCGGGGAGCTGTTTTTT.

This clone was counted between two and nine times. This chain connects TRBV18 to TRBJ1-2; D ambiguous. Trimming shortened V by 2 bases and J by 7 bases, and 8 bases separated the two germline ends. CDR3 size: 12 residues. The germline V gene has CDR1 KGHSH and CDR2 LQKENI. The CDR3 spells CASSPGWGGYTF. DNA of the CDR3: TGTGCCAGCTCACCAGGGTGGGGTGGCTACACCTTC.